Here is one TCR beta chain with its context. Its antigen is unknown. Study observations and caveats: The TCR gene usage of tumor memory CD4+ T cells clustered together with blood and lymph node memory CD4+ cells and with lymph node naive CD4+ cells. Greatest tumor Treg TCR overlap was with tumor naive CD4+ cells. The larger cohort examined one V-J beta rearrangement, not whole repertoires.

Trimming left V 1 base short and J 2 bases short, with 13 bases between. The germline V gene has CDR1 DFQATT and CDR2 SNEGSKA (reference sequence). The CDR3 covers 15 residues. Semi-nested PCR with Nested Universal Primer A followed constant-region reverse priming of full-length variable regions. TCRdb fed the 5' RACE reads into MiXCR, producing one record per CDR3 protein. The table lists roughly 10,000 distinct CDR3 sequences, 27% of them singletons. Treg sorting used a CD4+CD25+CD127-/low gate. The sequence was obtained from a female donor with breast cancer. Sequences were obtained from Tregs sorted from a lymph node. This rearrangement joins TRBV20-1 to TRBJ2-3; D unclear. CDR3: CSARGPTRFTDTQYF. The CDR3 DNA is TGCAGTGCTAGAGGCCCAACCAGGTTCACAGATACGCAGTATTTT.